Below, 31 T cell receptor beta chains from the same sample are listed, as sequenced in a study of cytomegalovirus exposure and HLA in healthy donors. The PCR had 60 Vbeta and 13 Jbeta primers. Generated by immunoSEQ multiplex PCR, the TCRdb table keeps only in-frame clones and is missing some. The top ten clones hold over 15% of a sample with 90,000 to 100,000 clones, approximately 76% of them seen once. The sequenced sample was PBMCs. Receptors were obtained from a woman between 55 and 75 years old in good health and CMV-seropositive.

The V call is TRBV27, the J call TRBJ1-1, with no clear D. Germline V CDR1 and CDR2: MNHEY, SMNVEV (reference sequence). The CDR3 has 13 amino acids. The V end lost 3 bases, the J end lost 1 base, and 6 bases lay between the germline ends. CDR3 coding DNA: TGTGCCAGCAGTTTCAGGTGGAACACTGAAGCTTTCTTT. Residues: CASSFRWNTEAFF.

The V gene is TRBV9, the J gene TRBJ1-6, with TRBD1 matching 8 bases. The V gene's germline CDR1 is SGDLS and CDR2 YYNGEE. The J segment lost 7 bases and the V segment lost 4 bases, leaving 10 bases of the junction unmatched. The CDR3 covers 16 residues. The CDR3 loop is CASSHYRGELNSPLHF. The CDR3 coding sequence is TGTGCCAGCAGCCATTACAGGGGGGAGTTGAATTCACCCCTCCACTTT.

This chain links TRBV16 with TRBJ1-1, with D possibly matching TRBD1 (5 bases). V lost 4 bases and J lost 3, with 9 bases in between. Germline loops: CDR1 KGHSY, CDR2 FQNENV. The CDR3 has 13 residues. DNA for the CDR3: TGTGCCAGCAGCCCACAGGTATACACTGAAGCTTTCTTT. Protein sequence: CASSPQVYTEAFF.

V usage is TRBV18 and J usage is TRBJ2-3, with 7 bases matching TRBD2. Germline values: CDR1 KGHSH, CDR2 LQKENI. There are 15 residues in the CDR3. After removal of 8 bases from V and 1 base from J, the junction contained 9 bases not matched to a gene. This CDR3 reads CASTSAGPGTDTQYF. CDR3 DNA: TGTGCCAGCACCTCAGCGGGGCCCGGCACAGATACGCAGTATTTT.

The V and J genes are TRBV9 and TRBJ2-3; TRBD2 aligns across 14 bases. The CDR3 spans 18 residues. The germline V gene has CDR1 SGDLS and CDR2 YYNGEE. V lost 4 bases to trimming and J lost 5 bases; unmatched junction nucleotides: 12. CDR3 sequence (DNA): TGTGCCAGCAGCATGATGGGACTAGCGGGAGCTCGGGGAGATACGCAGTATTTT. Protein product: CASSMMGLAGARGDTQYF.

In its sample, this clone was seen once. The chain recombines TRBV4-2 with TRBJ1-2; 9 bases map to TRBD1. The junction had 3 bases not matched to a gene; V was cut back by 0 bases and J by 4 bases. CDR1 is LGHNA and CDR2 is YNFKEQ in the germline V gene. This CDR3 comprises 15 residues. The CDR3 bases are TGTGCCAGCAGCCAAGATTTGACAGGGGGCTATGGCTACACCTTC. Its protein product is CASSQDLTGGYGYTF.

This clone was recorded a few times. The chain carries TRBV6-5 and TRBJ1-1, with 7 bases that match TRBD1. With V trimmed by 6 bases and J by 4 bases, 11 bases remained unmatched. This CDR3 has 15 amino acids. CDR1 and CDR2 (germline): MNHEY, SVGAGI. The CDR3 protein is CASSQSGSGGTEAFF. DNA for the CDR3: TGTGCCAGCAGCCAATCGGGGTCAGGGGGCACTGAAGCTTTCTTT.

This clone was counted at least ten times. The chain links TRBV5-6 to TRBJ1-4; D perhaps matches TRBD1 (5 bases). V lost 4 bases, J lost 4 bases, and 14 bases lay in between. Germline-derived CDR1 and CDR2 are SGHDT and YYEEEE. The CDR3 has 15 amino acids. The CDR3 here is CASSLFQGFNEKLFF. CDR3 DNA sequence: TGTGCCAGCAGCCTTTTCCAGGGATTTAATGAAAAACTGTTTTTT.

This chain uses TRBV6-5 with TRBJ1-3; a possible D gene is TRBD1 (5 bases). The CDR3 is made up of 14 amino acids. V was trimmed by 7 bases and J by 4 bases, leaving 14 bases between them. Germline V gene sequence: CDR1 MNHEY, CDR2 SVGAGI. CDR3 protein: CASTWGVSGNTIYF. The DNA of the CDR3 is TGTGCCAGCACCTGGGGGGTCTCAGGAAACACCATATATTTT.

In its sample, this clone was seen a few times. The chain links TRBV10-1 to TRBJ1-1; D uncertain. V lost 0 bases and J 4 bases, leaving 15 bases between the germline ends. Germline assignment: CDR1 WNHNN and CDR2 SYGVQD (reference sequence). The CDR3 runs to 16 residues. CDR3 sequence reads: CASSESTVPIPTEAFF. The CDR3 nucleotides read TGCGCCAGCAGTGAGTCCACGGTCCCAATTCCCACTGAAGCTTTCTTT.

The chain's CDR3 is CASSGAGVGETQYF. The DNA of the CDR3 is TGTGCCAGCAGTGGAGCGGGAGTAGGGGAGACCCAGTACTTC. This sequence joins TRBV6-5 and TRBJ2-5, with 8 bases lining up with TRBD2. Unmatched junction bases numbered 7, after V lost 5 bases and J lost 5 bases. From germline, CDR1 is MNHEY and CDR2 SVGAGI. This CDR3 spans 14 amino acids.

The chain is built from TRBV5-4 and TRBJ1-2; 11 bases agree with TRBD1. Germline V gene lookup returns CDR1 SGHNT and CDR2 YYREEE (reference sequence). V gave up 0 bases and J gave up 1 base; unmatched junction bases: 2. There are 16 residues in the CDR3. The CDR3 DNA reads as TGTGCCAGCAGCTTGGGAGGGACAGGGGGTAACTATGGCTACACCTTC. Translation: CASSLGGTGGNYGYTF.

This clone was seen once. The genes are TRBV2 and TRBJ1-2; 7 bases agree with TRBD1. CDR3 size: 14 residues. Per germline, CDR1 SNHLY and CDR2 FYNNEI. With V trimmed by 6 bases and J by 4 bases, 8 bases remained unmatched. The CDR3 spells CASRWDSESYGYTF. CDR3 coding DNA: TGTGCCAGCAGATGGGACAGCGAAAGCTATGGCTACACCTTC.

J is TRBJ1-1 and V is TRBV6-6, with D perhaps TRBD1 (5 bases). Trimming removed 6 bases from V and 5 bases from J, with 10 bases in between. CDR3 size: 12 residues. The V gene's germline CDR1 is MNHNY and CDR2 SVGAGI (reference sequence). Written as DNA, the CDR3 is TGTGCCAGCAGCCGGACACAAACTGAAGCTTTCTTT. It is translated as CASSRTQTEAFF.

The chain has TRBV11-2 and TRBJ2-7; D is perhaps TRBD1 (7 bases). Germline lookup yields CDR1 SGHAT and CDR2 FQNNGV. With 1 base removed from V and 3 bases from J, the gap between germline ends came to 13 bases. The CDR3 consists of 15 residues. The CDR3 sequence is CASSLARQGLYEQYF. The CDR3, as DNA: TGTGCCAGCAGCTTAGCCAGACAGGGACTCTACGAGCAGTACTTC.

This clone was seen only once. The chain combines TRBV6-1 with TRBJ2-1; 9 nucleotides agree with TRBD2. Germline CDR1 and CDR2: MNHNS and SASEGT. The CDR3 is 14 residues long. With 6 bases clipped from V and 7 bases from J, the junction kept 7 bases outside the gene matches. CDR3 in DNA: TGTGCCAGCAGAACCGGGACTAGCAAAAATGAGCAGTTCTTC. It is translated as CASRTGTSKNEQFF.

This sequence joins TRBV21-1 and TRBJ2-7; the table's D call TRBD1 went unverified against the DNA. TRBV21-1 is designated a pseudogene. This CDR3 region has 16 residues. The CDR3 reads CASSTRRTGLAYEQYF. In nucleotides, the CDR3 is TGTGCCAGCAGCACTCGAAGGACAGGGTTGGCCTACGAGCAGTACTTC.

Points on this clone: In the same sample, other DNA sequences code for this CDR3. This chain's CDR3 is CASSFSGSSYNEQFF. DNA for the CDR3: TGCGCCAGCAGCTTTAGCGGAAGCTCCTACAATGAGCAGTTCTTC. This chain connects TRBV5-1 to TRBJ2-1, with D maybe TRBD2 (6 bases). The CDR3 runs to 15 residues. Per the germline V gene, CDR1 is SGHRS and CDR2 is YFSETQ. V was trimmed by 2 bases and J by 0 bases, leaving 9 bases between them.

The CDR3 spells CAHGQGSYEQYF. CDR3 coding DNA: TGTGCCCACGGACAGGGGTCCTACGAGCAGTACTTC. J is TRBJ2-7 and V is TRBV30, with TRBD1 identical over 9 bases. The V gene's germline CDR1 is GTSNPN and CDR2 SVGIG (reference sequence). The CDR3 covers 12 residues. Trimming cost V 8 bases and J 1 base; bases outside gene matches: 3.

This clone was counted a few times. The chain recombines TRBV5-4 with TRBJ2-1, with D possibly TRBD1 on 6 matching bases. This CDR3 region has 16 residues. V was pared by 0 bases and J by 2 bases, with 12 bases between. Germline V gene data show CDR1 as SGHNT and CDR2 as YYREEE (reference sequence). CDR3 residues: CASSLEDSGAYNEQFF. Written as DNA, the CDR3 is TGTGCCAGCAGCTTGGAGGACAGTGGAGCCTACAATGAGCAGTTCTTC.

This chain connects TRBV29-1 to TRBJ2-1; 7 bases line up with TRBD2. CDR3 length equals 12 residues. CDR1 is SQVTM, CDR2 ANQGSEA, per germline. The junction had 2 bases not matched to a gene; V was cut back by 1 base and J by 8 bases. The CDR3 loop reads CSVEGGGYEQFF. The CDR3 region has the DNA TGCAGCGTTGAAGGGGGGGGATATGAGCAGTTCTTC.

This sequence joins TRBV25-1 and TRBJ2-1; 10 bases fit TRBD1. The V gene end was trimmed by 9 bases and the J gene end by 5 bases; junction bases not matched to a gene: 7. The CDR3 spans 14 residues. The V gene's germline CDR1 is MGHDK and CDR2 SYGVNS. The CDR3, as DNA: TGTGCCAGTTTCGGGACAGGGGTTAACAATGAGCAGTTCTTC. Residues: CASFGTGVNNEQFF.

This clone was seen only a few times. The gene calls are TRBV5-1 and TRBJ1-3; 7 nucleotides line up with TRBD1. V trimming: 4 bases; J trimming: 0 bases; junction bases outside the gene matches: 4. Germline lookup yields CDR1 SGHRS and CDR2 YFSETQ. The CDR3 extends over 15 amino acids. CDR3 region: CASSPGQISGNTIYF. The CDR3 DNA is TGCGCCAGCAGCCCGGGACAGATCTCTGGAAACACCATATATTTT.

CDR3 amino acids: CASSLRQGKNTGELFF. As DNA, the CDR3 is TGTGCCAGCAGCTTACGACAGGGGAAAAACACCGGGGAGCTGTTTTTT. The rearrangement uses TRBV7-9 and TRBJ2-2; 8 nucleotides agree with TRBD1. Germline assignment: CDR1 SEHNR and CDR2 FQNEAQ (reference sequence). The CDR3 sequence is 16 residues long. V shed 2 bases and J 2 bases; nucleotides not matched to a gene: 4.

V usage is TRBV27 and J usage is TRBJ2-7, with 7 positions matching TRBD2. The V segment lost 7 bases and the J segment 2 bases; nucleotides outside the gene matches: 11. Germline lookup yields CDR1 MNHEY and CDR2 SMNVEV (reference sequence). The CDR3 totals 15 residues. The CDR3 nucleotides read TGTGCCAGCATGTTGTCGACTAGCCTGGCCTACGAGCAGTACTTC. Translating gives CASMLSTSLAYEQYF.

This clone was observed a handful of times. V is TRBV7-2 and J is TRBJ2-7, with 10 positions matching TRBD2. V lost 4 bases, J lost 4 bases, and 16 bases stayed unmatched. Germline-derived CDR1 and CDR2 are SGHTA and FQGNSA. CDR3 length equals 18 residues. The CDR3 sequence is CASSSQAYFGLADYEQYF. The CDR3 region has the DNA TGTGCCAGCAGCTCGCAGGCTTATTTTGGACTAGCGGATTACGAGCAGTACTTC.

The CDR3 nucleotides are TGTGCCAGCAGTGTACCGGGACAGGGGCGCGCTTTCTTT. It yields the protein CASSVPGQGRAFF. The chain has TRBV6-5 and TRBJ1-1, with 10 bases lining up with TRBD1. The CDR3 consists of 13 residues. Germline values: CDR1 MNHEY, CDR2 SVGAGI. Trimming took 5 bases from V and 11 from J; bases not matched to a gene: 8.

The chain uses TRBV27 and TRBJ2-7; the match to TRBD1 covers 9 bases. This CDR3 has 16 residues. Trimming cost V 6 bases and J 5 bases; bases outside gene matches: 14. CDR1 is MNHEY, CDR2 SMNVEV, per germline (reference sequence). CDR3 nucleotides: TGTGCCAGCAGAAGAAGAAAGGGACAGGGCGTCAACGAGCAGTACTTC. Translation gives CASRRRKGQGVNEQYF.

The chain is built from TRBV30 and TRBJ1-1; D remains ambiguous. The V end was cut by 1 base, the J end by 6 bases, with 6 bases between. Per the germline V gene, CDR1 is GTSNPN and CDR2 is SVGIG (reference sequence). The CDR3 spans 11 residues. The CDR3 region is CAWSESAEAFF. For the CDR3, the DNA is TGTGCCTGGAGTGAGAGCGCTGAAGCTTTCTTT.

This chain uses TRBV2 with TRBJ2-5, with TRBD1 matching 7 bases. The CDR3 has 14 residues. The ends lost 6 bases at V and 5 bases at J; junction bases unmatched: 9. Germline CDR1 reads SNHLY; CDR2 reads FYNNEI. The CDR3 bases are TGTGCCAGCAGCAACAACAGGGGTGGGGAGACCCAGTACTTC. Translating it yields CASSNNRGGETQYF. The full variable domain, rest sourced from reference TRBV2 and TRBJ2-5, is EPEVTQTPSHQVTQMGQEVILRCVPISNHLYFYWYRQILGQKVEFLVSFYNNEISEKSEIFDDQFSVERPDGSNFTLKIRSTKLEDSAMYFCASSNNRGGETQYFGPGTRLLVL.

The chain employs TRBV28 and TRBJ2-1; 10 bases align to TRBD2. This CDR3 has 16 residues. The V gene end was trimmed by 5 bases and the J gene end by 4 bases; junction bases not matched to a gene: 8. Germline-derived CDR1 and CDR2 are MDHEN and SYDVKM. The CDR3 DNA is TGTGCCAGCAGTACCGACAGCGGGAGGGTATACAATGAGCAGTTCTTC. It translates to CASSTDSGRVYNEQFF.